This TCR beta chain emerged from a study of CD8+ T cells in alopecia areata. Study information: After 6 to 18 months of tofacitinib, follow-up continued 6 months off drug. Findings and limits, study-wide: During tofacitinib treatment, many expanded lesional clones remained in scalp and blood. Among patients, TCR sharing was less clear than in mice, a difference possibly due in part to HLA diversity in the patient population. Baseline CD8+ expansion's link to response remains uncertain, as there was one nonresponder.

Between the trimmed V and J ends, which lost 6 bases and 4 bases, there was a span of 18 bases. From germline, CDR1 is MNHEY and CDR2 SVGAGI. The CDR3 runs to 15 residues. Isolated RNA was reverse transcribed into cDNA used as the sequencing template. TCRdb's table, derived via immunoSEQ multiplex PCR, lists solely in-frame clones and lacks some. The top ten hold 15% of the sample, which has around 140,000 clones, around 50% seen once. Treatment denoted: oral pan-JAK inhibitor, 5-10 mg twice daily. Concerning this clone itself: The target antigen is unknown.

The source is a human donor with alopecia areata. This chain connects TRBV6-5 to TRBJ2-5; no clear D. Here the sequenced sample was CD8+ T cells sorted from blood, taken at week 4, from a patient treated with tofacitinib. In DNA form, the CDR3 reads TGTGCCAGCAGCGAACACTTGGCCGCCGGAGAGACCCAGTACTTC. The encoded protein is CASSEHLAAGETQYF.